This TCR beta chain stems from a study of T cell responses to AZD1222 COVID-19 vaccine (dated by TCRdb to about 2021). The study in broad terms: AZD1222 recipients given second doses at about 4 weeks or at about 12 weeks were pooled, since spike-specific TCR depth and breadth were not found to differ between the two schedules. A total of about 230 trial participants underwent TCR sequencing, of whom approximately 210 received two doses of AZD1222 and about 25 received two doses of the MenACWY control vaccine. Trial participants were enrolled by age into 18-55, 56-69 and 70-plus year subgroups, with around 140, 26 and 57 TCR-sequenced participants respectively.

What the authors observed across the whole study: After two AZD1222 doses, both the breadth and the depth of spike-specific TCRs were significantly higher than at day 0 and than in MenACWY recipients. Because no day 14 peak-response samples were available, repertoires were characterized only after the peak T cell response. Most participants were white British and females outnumbered males, and the authors suggested that clonal diversity may have been underestimated. Vaccine-associated CD4 TCRs spanned the whole spike protein, with dominant responses in regions 160-218 and 743-854. In the small 56-69-year group, the increase in depth fell short of significance, most likely because of low power. Only 5 to 7 AZD1222 recipients were SARS-CoV-2 seropositive at baseline, limiting conclusions about previously exposed vaccinees. Reportedly, almost half of the unique spike-specific TCRs recognized epitopes lying outside the regions that are mutated in the B.1.351 and B.1.1.7 variants.

Note on this clone: Its antigen specificity is not known. No base quality values were provided; no much bigger clone lies one nucleotide off.

The CDR3 regions of human TCRbeta chains were analyzed by immunosequencing. The original pipeline was this. TCRs in the repertoires were compared against a reference library of SARS-CoV-2-specific TCRs that had been generated with the MIRA antigen-specificity platform. Breadth was defined as the fraction of unique TCRs that were SARS-CoV-2-associated. Depth was defined as the fraction of total T cells that were SARS-CoV-2-associated. Using the MIRA data, each spike-specific TCR was assigned both to the spike region to which the TCR was reactive and to a CD4 or CD8 class. Log10-transformed breadth and depth values were compared by one-way ANOVA with Sidak's multiple comparisons tests. The table was pulled from immuneACCESS by TCRdb, which kept in-frame rearrangements only. Such tables lose some clones; where checked, under half of the loss comes from unresolved V genes, and the rest has no known cause. The DNA was the basis for D and trimming; V, J and clone size are from that table. This sample has tens of thousands of clones in its table, and around nine tenths of those were observed once. The top ten clonotypes cover around 2% of the sample.

The time point label here, explained by the study, means: baseline before first vaccination. Vaccinee samples came from UK trials COV001 and COV002, including a single-blind randomized controlled phase 2/3 trial of AZD1222 (ChAdOx1 nCoV-19) in healthy adults. Trial participant PBMC samples were collected at day 0 and day 28 after the second dose for TCRbeta chain sequencing. The CDR3 numbers 12 residues from cysteine through phenylalanine. This entry keeps only the CDR3 DNA: 36 bases, framed from base 1. Trimming costs V 6 bases and J 7 bases, and their ends lie 10 bases apart. Per the germline V gene (reference sequence), WNHNN is the CDR1 and SYGVQD is the CDR2.

This specimen was peripheral blood, taken on day 0 of AZD1222 vaccination. The chain joins TRBV10-1 to TRBJ2-1; the D gene is not confidently resolved. The clonotype originates from an adult in good health. The nucleotides are TGCGCCAGCAGCGATCCCTTAAATGAGCAGTTCTTC. Its protein reads: CASSDPLNEQFF.